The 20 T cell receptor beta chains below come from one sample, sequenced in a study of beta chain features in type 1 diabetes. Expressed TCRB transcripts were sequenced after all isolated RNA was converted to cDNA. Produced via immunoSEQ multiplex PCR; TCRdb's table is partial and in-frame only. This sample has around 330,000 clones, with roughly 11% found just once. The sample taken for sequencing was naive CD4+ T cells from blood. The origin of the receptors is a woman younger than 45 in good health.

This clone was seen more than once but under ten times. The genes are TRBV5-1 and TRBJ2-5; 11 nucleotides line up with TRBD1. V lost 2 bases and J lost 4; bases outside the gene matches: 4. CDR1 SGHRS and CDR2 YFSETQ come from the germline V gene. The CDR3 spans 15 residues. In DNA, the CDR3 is TGCGCCAGCAGCTTCGGGACAGGGGGACGAGAGACCCAGTACTTC. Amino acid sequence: CASSFGTGGRETQYF.

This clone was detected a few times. Here the CDR3 DNA reads TGTGCCAGCTCACGGGGGCTGGGGAACACTGAAGCTTTCTTT. Its protein is CASSRGLGNTEAFF. The chain is built from TRBV18 and TRBJ1-1; D perhaps matches TRBD1 (6 bases). This CDR3 is built from 14 residues. Germline lookup yields CDR1 KGHSH and CDR2 LQKENI. V was trimmed by 4 bases and J by 1 base, leaving 10 bases between them.

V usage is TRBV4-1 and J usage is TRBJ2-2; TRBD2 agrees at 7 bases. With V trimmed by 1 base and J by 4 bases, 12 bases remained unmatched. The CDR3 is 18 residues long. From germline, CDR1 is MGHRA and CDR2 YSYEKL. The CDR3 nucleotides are TGCGCCAGCAGCCAAGGGAAAGGGAGGGCCGAGGGCACCGGGGAGCTGTTTTTT. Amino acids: CASSQGKGRAEGTGELFF.

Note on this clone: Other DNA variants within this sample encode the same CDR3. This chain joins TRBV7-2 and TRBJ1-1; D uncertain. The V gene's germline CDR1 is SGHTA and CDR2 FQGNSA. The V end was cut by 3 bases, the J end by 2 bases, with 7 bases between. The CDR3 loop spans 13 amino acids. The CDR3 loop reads CASSFAGNTEAFF. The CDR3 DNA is TGTGCCAGCAGCTTCGCAGGCAACACTGAAGCTTTCTTT.

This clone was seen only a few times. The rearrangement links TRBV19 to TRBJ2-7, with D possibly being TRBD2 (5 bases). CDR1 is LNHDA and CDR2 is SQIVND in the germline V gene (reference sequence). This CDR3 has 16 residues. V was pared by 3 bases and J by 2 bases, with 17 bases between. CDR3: CASSIRPGSSPYEQYF. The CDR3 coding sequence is TGTGCCAGTAGTATTAGACCGGGATCTAGTCCCTACGAGCAGTACTTC.

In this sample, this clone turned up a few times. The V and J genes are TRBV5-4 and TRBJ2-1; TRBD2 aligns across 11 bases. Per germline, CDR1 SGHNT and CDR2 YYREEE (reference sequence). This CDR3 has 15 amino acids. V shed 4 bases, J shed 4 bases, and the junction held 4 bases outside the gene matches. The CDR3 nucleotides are TGTGCCAGCAGCGGGGGACTAGCGGAGTACAATGAGCAGTTCTTC. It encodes CASSGGLAEYNEQFF.

The CDR3 DNA is TGTGCCAGTAGTCTGGACAGGGGGTTGACTGAAGCTTTCTTT. Protein sequence: CASSLDRGLTEAFF. This rearrangement joins TRBV19 to TRBJ1-1; 10 bases map to TRBD1. CDR1 is LNHDA, CDR2 SQIVND, per germline (reference sequence). The CDR3 runs to 14 residues. The ends lost 5 bases at V and 5 bases at J; junction bases unmatched: 5.

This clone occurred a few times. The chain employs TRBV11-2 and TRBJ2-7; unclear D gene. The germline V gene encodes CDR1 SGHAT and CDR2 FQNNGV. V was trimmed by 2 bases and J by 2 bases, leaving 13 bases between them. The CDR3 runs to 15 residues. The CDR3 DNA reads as TGTGCCAGCAGCTTATTCAGTCTCCGAACCTACGAGCAGTACTTC. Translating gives CASSLFSLRTYEQYF.

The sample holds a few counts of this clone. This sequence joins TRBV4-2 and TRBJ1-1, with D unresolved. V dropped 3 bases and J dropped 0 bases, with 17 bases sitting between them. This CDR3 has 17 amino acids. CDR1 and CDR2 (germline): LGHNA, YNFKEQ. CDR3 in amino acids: CASSQTDVHLMNTEAFF. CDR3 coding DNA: TGTGCCAGCAGCCAGACTGACGTACACCTTATGAACACTGAAGCTTTCTTT.

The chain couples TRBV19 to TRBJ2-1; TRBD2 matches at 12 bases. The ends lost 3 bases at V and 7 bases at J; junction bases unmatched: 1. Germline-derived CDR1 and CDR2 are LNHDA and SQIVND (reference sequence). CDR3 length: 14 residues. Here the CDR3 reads CASSMTSGRNEQFF. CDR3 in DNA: TGTGCCAGTAGTATGACTAGCGGGAGAAATGAGCAGTTCTTC.

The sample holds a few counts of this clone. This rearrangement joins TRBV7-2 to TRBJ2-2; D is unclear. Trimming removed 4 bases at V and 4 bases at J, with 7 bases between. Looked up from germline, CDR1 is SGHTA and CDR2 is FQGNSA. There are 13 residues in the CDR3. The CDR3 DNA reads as TGTGCCAGCAGCTCCCCTACCACCGGGGAGCTGTTTTTT. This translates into CASSSPTTGELFF.

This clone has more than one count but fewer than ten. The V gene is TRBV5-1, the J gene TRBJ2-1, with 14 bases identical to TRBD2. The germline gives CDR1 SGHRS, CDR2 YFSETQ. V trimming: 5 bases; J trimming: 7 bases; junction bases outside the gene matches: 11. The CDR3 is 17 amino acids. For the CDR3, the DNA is TGCGCCAGCAGAAAACCGGGACTAGCGGGAGTATCGAATGAGCAGTTCTTC. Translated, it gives CASRKPGLAGVSNEQFF.

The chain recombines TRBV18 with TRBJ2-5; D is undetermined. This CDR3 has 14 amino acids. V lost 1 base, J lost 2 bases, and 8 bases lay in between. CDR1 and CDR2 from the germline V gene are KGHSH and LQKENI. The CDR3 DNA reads TGTGCCAGCTCACCACTGCAGGAACAAGAGACCCAGTACTTC. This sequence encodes CASSPLQEQETQYF.

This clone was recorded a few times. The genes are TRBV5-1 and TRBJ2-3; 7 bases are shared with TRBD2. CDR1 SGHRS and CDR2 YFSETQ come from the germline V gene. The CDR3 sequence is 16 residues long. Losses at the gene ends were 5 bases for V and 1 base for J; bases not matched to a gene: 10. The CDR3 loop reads CASRDGGSIGTDTQYF. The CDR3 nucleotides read TGCGCCAGCAGGGACGGCGGGAGTATAGGCACAGATACGCAGTATTTT.

The chain's CDR3 is CASTRTSGMPHEQYF. The CDR3 region has the DNA TGTGCCAGCACCAGGACTAGCGGGATGCCCCACGAGCAGTACTTC. The V call is TRBV7-9, the J call TRBJ2-7, with TRBD2 matching 12 bases. The CDR3 is made up of 15 amino acids. Germline CDR1 and CDR2: SEHNR and FQNEAQ (reference sequence). Trimming took 7 bases from V and 5 from J; bases not matched to a gene: 9.

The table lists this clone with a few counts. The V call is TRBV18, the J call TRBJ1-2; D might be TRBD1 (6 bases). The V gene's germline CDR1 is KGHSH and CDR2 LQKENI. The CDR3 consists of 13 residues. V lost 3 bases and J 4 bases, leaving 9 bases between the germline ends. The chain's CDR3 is CASSPTGPYGYTF. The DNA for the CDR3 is TGTGCCAGCTCACCGACAGGTCCCTATGGCTACACCTTC. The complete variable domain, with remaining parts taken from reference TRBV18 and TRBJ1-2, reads NAGVMQNPRHLVRRRGQEARLRCSPMKGHSHVYWYRQLPEEGLKFMVYLQKENIIDESGMPKERFSAEFPKEGPSILRIQQVVRGDSAAYFCASSPTGPYGYTFGSGTRLTVV.

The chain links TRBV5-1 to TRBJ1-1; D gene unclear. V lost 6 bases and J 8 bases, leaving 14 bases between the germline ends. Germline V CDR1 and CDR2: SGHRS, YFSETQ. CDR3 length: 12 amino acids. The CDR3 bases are TGCGCCAGCACGGTTGCCGGGGTAGAAGCTTTCTTT. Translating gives CASTVAGVEAFF.

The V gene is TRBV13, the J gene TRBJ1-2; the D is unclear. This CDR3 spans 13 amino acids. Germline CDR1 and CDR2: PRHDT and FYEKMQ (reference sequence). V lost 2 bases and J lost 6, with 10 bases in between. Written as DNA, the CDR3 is TGTGCCAGCAGCTTATGGCCACCTGATGGCTACACCTTC. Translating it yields CASSLWPPDGYTF.

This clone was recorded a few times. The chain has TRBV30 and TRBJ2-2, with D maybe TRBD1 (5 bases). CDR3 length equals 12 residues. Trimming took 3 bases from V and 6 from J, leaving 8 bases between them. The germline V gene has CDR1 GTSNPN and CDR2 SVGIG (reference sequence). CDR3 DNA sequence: TGTGCCTGGAGCGCAGGGCCCGGGGAGCTGTTTTTT. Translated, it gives CAWSAGPGELFF.

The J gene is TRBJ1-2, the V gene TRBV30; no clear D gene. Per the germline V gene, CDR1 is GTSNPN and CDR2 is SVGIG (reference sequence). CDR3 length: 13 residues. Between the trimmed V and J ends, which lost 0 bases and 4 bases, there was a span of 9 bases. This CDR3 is CAWSVQSGYGYTF. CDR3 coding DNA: TGTGCCTGGAGTGTACAATCAGGCTATGGCTACACCTTC.